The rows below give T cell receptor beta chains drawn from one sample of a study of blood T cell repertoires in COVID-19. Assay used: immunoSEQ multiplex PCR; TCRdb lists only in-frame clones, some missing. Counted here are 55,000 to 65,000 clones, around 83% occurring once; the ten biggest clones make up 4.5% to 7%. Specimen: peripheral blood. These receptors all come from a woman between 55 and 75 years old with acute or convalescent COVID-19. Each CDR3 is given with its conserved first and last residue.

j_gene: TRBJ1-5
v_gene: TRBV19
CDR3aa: CASSLRQGATPNQPQHF

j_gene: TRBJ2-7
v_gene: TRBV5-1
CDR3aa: CASSSGTDYEQYF

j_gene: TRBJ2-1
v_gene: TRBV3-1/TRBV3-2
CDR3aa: CASSLRGRGVKEQFF

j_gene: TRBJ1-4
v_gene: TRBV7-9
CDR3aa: CASSLAVGGEKLFF

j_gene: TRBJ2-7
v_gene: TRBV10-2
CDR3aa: CASRGSGGSYEQYF

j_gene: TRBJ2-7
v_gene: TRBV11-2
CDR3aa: CASSLWTSGGREQYF

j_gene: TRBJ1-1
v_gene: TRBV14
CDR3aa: CASSLRAGQGETEAFF

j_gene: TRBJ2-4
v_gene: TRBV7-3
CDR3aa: CASSPGQGVQNIQYF

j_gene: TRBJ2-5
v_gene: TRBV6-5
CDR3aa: CAGKARGAETQYF

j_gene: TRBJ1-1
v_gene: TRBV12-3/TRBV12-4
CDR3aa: CASSFSTAGAFF

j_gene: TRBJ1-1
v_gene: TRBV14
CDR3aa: CASSQGAEAFF

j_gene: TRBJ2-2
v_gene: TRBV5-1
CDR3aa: CASSLLAGSNTGELFF

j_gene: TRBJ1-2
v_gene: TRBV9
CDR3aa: CASSDEMFDYGYTF

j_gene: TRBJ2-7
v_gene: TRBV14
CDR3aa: CASSRQGARYEQYF

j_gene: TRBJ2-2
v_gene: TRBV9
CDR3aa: CASSIRDSHTGELFF

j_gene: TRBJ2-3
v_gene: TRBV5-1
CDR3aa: CASSRDRGSGTDTQYF

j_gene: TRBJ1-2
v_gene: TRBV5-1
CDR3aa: CASSSSGTGSGYTF

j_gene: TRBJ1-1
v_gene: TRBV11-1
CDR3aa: CASSKQSGQGASEAFF

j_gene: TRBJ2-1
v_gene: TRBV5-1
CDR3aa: CASSLLGDRGNEQFF

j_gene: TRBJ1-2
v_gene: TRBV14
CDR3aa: CASSQDRAGSPTF

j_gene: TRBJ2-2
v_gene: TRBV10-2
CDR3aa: CASGVGLLGELFF

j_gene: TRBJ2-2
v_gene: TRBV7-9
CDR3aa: CASSLAGLTNTGELFF

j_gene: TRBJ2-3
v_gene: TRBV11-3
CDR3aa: CASSRDSSGALTDTQYF

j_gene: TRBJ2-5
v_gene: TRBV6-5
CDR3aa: CASRGTGHSQETQYF

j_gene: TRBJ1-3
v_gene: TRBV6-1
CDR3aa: CASSGTGGIAGNTIYF

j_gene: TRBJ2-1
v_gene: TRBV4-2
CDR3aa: CASSQPLAGGPNEQFF

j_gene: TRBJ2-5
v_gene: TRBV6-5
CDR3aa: CASSYSSRGGRETQYF

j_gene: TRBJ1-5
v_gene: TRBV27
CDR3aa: CASSSSLRDRWQPQHF

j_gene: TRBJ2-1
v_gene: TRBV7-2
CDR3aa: CASTVTRGANYNEQFF

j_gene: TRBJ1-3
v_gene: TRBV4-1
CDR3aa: CASSQDTGNTPGNTIYF

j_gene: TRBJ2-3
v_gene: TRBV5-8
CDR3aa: CASSPTGGITDTQYF

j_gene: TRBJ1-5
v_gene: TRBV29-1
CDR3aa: CSAREGLDQPQHF

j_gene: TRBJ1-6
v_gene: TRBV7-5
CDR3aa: CARSLTAGTGYSPLHF

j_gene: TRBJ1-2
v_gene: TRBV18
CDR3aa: CASSREAFLSDGYTF

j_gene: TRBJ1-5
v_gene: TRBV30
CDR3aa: CAWSPFRGFSNQPQHF

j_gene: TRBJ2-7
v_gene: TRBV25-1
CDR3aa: CASSRQGMAYEQYF

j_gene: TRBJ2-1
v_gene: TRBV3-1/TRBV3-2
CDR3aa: CASSQSLAGGYNEQFF

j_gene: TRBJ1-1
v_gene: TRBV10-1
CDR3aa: CASSAGTGRVNTEAFF

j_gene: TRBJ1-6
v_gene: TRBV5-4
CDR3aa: CASSLESGGSPLHF

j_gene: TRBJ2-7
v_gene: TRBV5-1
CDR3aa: CASSPPRGGYEQYF

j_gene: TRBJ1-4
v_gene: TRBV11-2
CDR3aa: CASSLIAGTNEKLFF

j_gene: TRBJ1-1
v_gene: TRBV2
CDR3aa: CASRNTGGSTEAFF

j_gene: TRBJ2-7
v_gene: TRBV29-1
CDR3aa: CSVANPGRSYEQYF

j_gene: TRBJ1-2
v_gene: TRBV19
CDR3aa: CASNRAGANYGYTF

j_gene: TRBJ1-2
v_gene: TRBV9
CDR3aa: CASSARNPGHFSYGYTF

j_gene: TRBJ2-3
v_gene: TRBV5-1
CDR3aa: CASSLGGTASTDTQYF